The 32 T cell receptor beta chains given below trace back to one sample, sequenced in a study of CD8+ T cells in alopecia areata. Following RNA extraction, reverse transcription yielded cDNA that acted as the sequencing template. The data were produced by immunoSEQ multiplex PCR, yet TCRdb's version contains in-frame clones alone and is incomplete. This table holds 150,000 to 200,000 clones, over 55% found once. Specified treatment: oral pan-JAK inhibitor, 5-10 mg twice daily. Source: CD4+ T cells sorted from blood, taken at week 24, from a patient treated with tofacitinib. The receptors derive from a human donor with alopecia areata.

V gene TRBV30 combines with J gene TRBJ1-2; D ambiguous. V lost 0 bases to trimming and J lost 0 bases, with 8 bases between them. This CDR3 region has 14 residues. Germline loops: CDR1 GTSNPN, CDR2 SVGIG (reference sequence). The CDR3 loop is CAWSVHLANYGYTF. CDR3 nucleotides: TGTGCCTGGAGTGTTCATTTAGCTAACTATGGCTACACCTTC.

The chain is built from TRBV29-1 and TRBJ1-4; a weak D match, TRBD1 (5 bases). The CDR3 spans 18 residues. Trimming removed 7 bases from V and 5 bases from J, with 29 bases in between. The germline gives CDR1 SQVTM, CDR2 ANQGSEA. The CDR3 region is CSAHPSRGMTAPNEKLFF. Written as DNA, the CDR3 is TGCAGCGCCCACCCGTCGCGAGGGATGACAGCCCCGAATGAAAAACTGTTTTTT.

The chain has TRBV2 and TRBJ2-7; possibly TRBD1 for D (6 bases). The CDR3 contains 14 residues. The germline gives CDR1 SNHLY, CDR2 FYNNEI. Deletions cut 4 bases from V and 2 bases from J, with 12 bases between. The CDR3 spells CASSVGHNTYEQYF. The CDR3 nucleotides read TGTGCCAGCAGTGTGGGACATAACACCTACGAGCAGTACTTC. The variable domain in full, with the rest retrieved from reference TRBV2 and TRBJ2-7, is EPEVTQTPSHQVTQMGQEVILRCVPISNHLYFYWYRQILGQKVEFLVSFYNNEISEKSEIFDDQFSVERPDGSNFTLKIRSTKLEDSAMYFCASSVGHNTYEQYFGPGTRLTVT.

This clone was counted between two and nine times. V is TRBV4-3 and J is TRBJ1-6, with 7 bases aligning to TRBD1. V lost 0 bases to trimming and J lost 6 bases; unmatched junction nucleotides: 5. The CDR3 sequence is 16 residues long. Germline CDR1 LGHNA, CDR2 YSLEER. The CDR3 coding sequence is TGCGCCAGCAGCCAAGAACTCACAGGGGTTAATTCACCCCTCCACTTT. This translates into CASSQELTGVNSPLHF.

V gene TRBV5-1 combines with J gene TRBJ1-3; weak D call: TRBD1 (6 bases). The germline V gene has CDR1 SGHRS and CDR2 YFSETQ. The CDR3 covers 15 residues. Trimming left V 4 bases short and J 4 bases short, with 15 bases between. CDR3 sequence (DNA): TGCGCCAGCAGCACTTCTGGGGGGCGAGGAAACACCATATATTTT. Translation gives CASSTSGGRGNTIYF.

Of note for this clone: A read error may account for a junction end that differs from germline. This sequence joins TRBV29-1 and TRBJ2-1; 11 nucleotides align to TRBD2. The CDR3 is 15 amino acids. Germline CDR1 SQVTM, CDR2 ANQGSEA. In nucleotides, the CDR3 is TGCAGCGTTGAAGTCCTATCGGGTAGCGGGGGGGCAGGCATCTTC. Translation gives CSVEVLSGSGGAGIF.

This clone has just one count. This chain uses TRBV20-1 with TRBJ2-3, with D perhaps matching TRBD1 (6 bases). The CDR3 is 11 amino acids. Germline V gives CDR1 DFQATT, CDR2 SNEGSKA (reference sequence). Here the CDR3 reads CSKDSRDTQYF. In nucleotides, the CDR3 is TGCAGCAAGGACAGTCGAGATACGCAGTATTTT.

J is TRBJ2-7 and V is TRBV7-3, with 9 bases identical to TRBD2. J lost 5 bases, V lost 2 bases, and 4 bases had no gene match. CDR1 and CDR2 (germline): SGHTA, FQGTGA. This CDR3 contains 14 residues. CDR3 DNA sequence: TGTGCCAGCAGCTTACTAGCGGGGAGCCACGAGCAGTACTTC. It translates to CASSLLAGSHEQYF.

There are a few counts of this clone. This sequence joins TRBV4-3 and TRBJ2-3; 9 bases are shared with TRBD2. This CDR3 region has 15 residues. V was clipped by 4 bases and J by 0 bases; unmatched bases: 2. Germline V gives CDR1 LGHNA, CDR2 YSLEER. The CDR3 region is CASSRGTSSTDTQYF. In DNA form, the CDR3 reads TGCGCCAGCAGCCGAGGGACTAGCAGCACAGATACGCAGTATTTT.

The rearrangement joins TRBV9 to TRBJ2-7; no definite D call. Germline V gene data show CDR1 as SGDLS and CDR2 as YYNGEE. Trimming cost V 4 bases and J 2 bases, with 13 bases left between them. The CDR3 totals 14 residues. This CDR3 is CASSPRMPPYEQYF. The CDR3 region has the DNA TGTGCCAGCAGCCCCCGTATGCCACCCTACGAGCAGTACTTC.

The chain links TRBV1 to TRBJ1-2. TRBV1 is shown as a pseudogene. The CDR3 consists of 15 residues. This CDR3 reads CTSSQDSDIDYGYTF. In nucleotides, the CDR3 is TGCACCAGCAGCCAAGACTCCGATATCGACTATGGCTACACCTTC.

The V call is TRBV29-1, the J call TRBJ2-1; 10 bases agree with TRBD1. V trimming: 4 bases; J trimming: 4 bases; junction bases outside the gene matches: 7. Germline V lookup: CDR1 SQVTM, CDR2 ANQGSEA. The CDR3 totals 15 residues. This CDR3 is CSVGIGQGVYNEQFF. CDR3 coding DNA: TGCAGCGTTGGGATCGGACAGGGGGTTTACAATGAGCAGTTCTTC.

This clone was counted between two and nine times. The chain joins TRBV5-6 to TRBJ1-5; D may be TRBD1 (5 bases). The CDR3 consists of 19 residues. The germline V gene encodes CDR1 SGHDT and CDR2 YYEEEE. Deletions cut 4 bases from V and 5 bases from J, with 28 bases between. The CDR3 bases are TGTGCCAGCAGCACTGGGGGTCGGCCCCCCGTACAAGTCGATCAGCCCCAGCATTTT. This translates into CASSTGGRPPVQVDQPQHF.

The rearrangement joins TRBV14 to TRBJ1-2, with D tentatively TRBD1 (5 bases). Looked up from germline, CDR1 is SGHDN and CDR2 is FVKESK. V was shortened by 4 bases and J by 8 bases, with 17 bases between the two germline ends. This CDR3 is 14 amino acids long. As DNA, the CDR3 is TGTGCCAGCAGCCCCACCGGGACTTCCCGCGGCTACACCTTC. Translated: CASSPTGTSRGYTF. Supplemented by reference TRBV14 and TRBJ1-2, the full variable domain reads EAGVTQFPSHSVIEKGQTVTLRCDPISGHDNLYWYRRVMGKEIKFLLHFVKESKQDESGMPNNRFLAERTGGTYSTLKVQPAELEDSGVYFCASSPTGTSRGYTFGSGTRLTVV.

This clone was detected only a few times. The rearrangement links TRBV4-3 to TRBJ1-5, with TRBD1 matching 9 bases. V was pared by 2 bases and J by 3 bases, with 2 bases of the junction left unmatched. The CDR3 is 15 amino acids. Germline loops: CDR1 LGHNA, CDR2 YSLEER. CDR3 region: CASSQRTGANQPQHF. CDR3 DNA: TGCGCCAGCAGCCAAAGGACAGGGGCCAATCAGCCCCAGCATTTT.

Turning to this clone: Germline and junction disagree at one end, which may indicate a read error. The chain is built from TRBV6-4 and TRBJ1-2; D remains unclear. The germline gives CDR1 MRHNA, CDR2 SNTAGT. This CDR3 comprises 15 residues. Here the CDR3 DNA reads TGTGCCAGCAGTGACTCGAGCATTCCCTCGAAGGCATGGGCCTTC. Its translation: CASSDSSIPSKAWAF.

A remark on this clone: In the same sample, other DNA sequences code for this CDR3. The CDR3 DNA follows: TGTGCCAGCAGCGTAGAAACAGATACGCAGTATTTT. Amino acid sequence: CASSVETDTQYF. This chain connects TRBV9 to TRBJ2-3; no firm D call. Trimming took off 0 bases at V and 3 bases at J, with 2 bases between the two ends. The CDR3 spans 12 residues. Germline V gene data show CDR1 as SGDLS and CDR2 as YYNGEE.

J is TRBJ2-3 and V is TRBV5-1; D unresolved. Trimming took 5 bases from V and 4 from J, leaving 14 bases between them. Germline CDR1 is SGHRS and CDR2 is YFSETQ. The CDR3 covers 14 residues. The CDR3 nucleotides read TGCGCCAGCAGTTTTTTGGCTCTCCCAGATACGCAGTATTTT. It specifies CASSFLALPDTQYF.

The gene calls are TRBV7-7 and TRBJ2-3; TRBD2 is a possible D gene (5 bases). Between the trimmed V and J ends, which lost 5 bases and 1 base, there was a span of 10 bases. The CDR3 spans 14 residues. Germline values: CDR1 SSHAT, CDR2 FNYEAQ (reference sequence). The CDR3 nucleotides read TGTGCCAGCAGCGCACGGGGAGGCACAGATACGCAGTATTTT. It yields the protein CASSARGGTDTQYF.

This clone was found a few times. CDR3 DNA: TGCAGCGTTGACAGCAGGGAGGGAACTGAAGCTTTCTTT. Its translation: CSVDSREGTEAFF. This chain connects TRBV29-1 to TRBJ1-1, with TRBD1 as a possible D gene (5 bases). Germline assignment: CDR1 SQVTM and CDR2 ANQGSEA. Trimming stripped 3 bases from V and 5 bases from J, with 13 bases between. The CDR3 totals 13 residues.

The V and J genes are TRBV6-1 and TRBJ2-5; 8 bases fit TRBD1. The J call may be in error: the DNA end matches TRBJ2-7 better. The CDR3 runs to 13 residues. In germline, CDR1 is MNHNS, CDR2 SASEGT. CDR3 nucleotides: TGTGCCAGCAGTGGGACAGGGAGGAGCGAGCAGTACTTC. It translates to CASSGTGRSEQYF.

The rearrangement links TRBV5-1 to TRBJ2-2; either TRBD1 or TRBD2 may fit D (5 bases each). The V end was cut by 3 bases, the J end by 1 base, with 10 bases between. This CDR3 has 15 amino acids. CDR1 is SGHRS and CDR2 is YFSETQ in the germline V gene. The CDR3 spells CASSWGSENTGELFF. CDR3 DNA sequence: TGCGCCAGCAGCTGGGGGTCGGAGAACACCGGGGAGCTGTTTTTT.

The chain is built from TRBV29-1 and TRBJ1-1; D is perhaps TRBD1 (6 bases). CDR1 and CDR2 (germline): SQVTM, ANQGSEA. Trimming took off 6 bases at V and 5 bases at J, with 10 bases between the two ends. The CDR3 length is 11 residues. The CDR3 DNA sequence: TGCAGCGTCCAACAGGGAACTGAAGCTTTCTTT. Translated, it gives CSVQQGTEAFF.

V is TRBV30 and J is TRBJ1-1; TRBD1 might be the D (5 bases). The CDR3 has 13 residues. The V gene's germline CDR1 is GTSNPN and CDR2 SVGIG (reference sequence). The V end lost 5 bases, the J end lost 5 bases, and 15 bases lay between the germline ends. CDR3 coding DNA: TGTGCCTGGTACGGGACTCCCTTAACTGAAGCTTTCTTT. It translates to CAWYGTPLTEAFF.

The J gene is TRBJ1-4, the V gene TRBV7-2; possibly TRBD1 for D (6 bases). The germline gives CDR1 SGHTA, CDR2 FQGNSA. CDR3 length: 14 amino acids. V was clipped by 3 bases and J by 4 bases, with 9 bases between them. This CDR3 reads CASSLGHDNEKLFF. The CDR3 DNA reads TGTGCCAGCAGCTTGGGACACGATAATGAAAAACTGTTTTTT.

This clone turned up a few times. This sequence joins TRBV5-1 and TRBJ2-1, with 7 bases aligning to TRBD2. CDR3 size: 15 residues. J gave up 5 bases and V 2 bases, and 7 bases lay outside the gene matches. CDR1 and CDR2 from the germline V gene are SGHRS and YFSETQ. The CDR3 DNA is TGCGCCAGCAGCTTAAGGGGAGGGGTCGACAATGAGCAGTTCTTC. Residues: CASSLRGGVDNEQFF.

The CDR3, as DNA: TGCGCCAGCAGTGAGTCAGTCCTCGGGGAGCTGTTTTTT. Its translation: CASSESVLGELFF. The rearrangement uses TRBV10-1 and TRBJ2-2; D is unresolved. CDR3 length: 13 amino acids. Trimming cost V 0 bases and J 7 bases, with 6 bases left between them. The germline V gene encodes CDR1 WNHNN and CDR2 SYGVQD (reference sequence).

The chain couples TRBV4-3 to TRBJ1-2, with D unclear. This CDR3 spans 15 amino acids. The V end was cut by 0 bases, the J end by 4 bases, with 12 bases between. CDR1 and CDR2 from the germline V gene are LGHNA and YSLEER. CDR3 amino acids: CASSQDGGRTYGYTF. CDR3 bases: TGCGCCAGCAGCCAAGATGGTGGACGCACCTATGGCTACACCTTC.

The chain has TRBV7-3 and TRBJ2-7; tentative D call: TRBD1 (5 bases). Per germline, CDR1 SGHTA and CDR2 FQGTGA. Trimming took off 1 base at V and 5 bases at J, with 12 bases between the two ends. There are 14 residues in the CDR3. The CDR3: CASSLSHPTDEQYF. CDR3 in DNA: TGTGCCAGCAGCTTAAGTCATCCGACAGACGAGCAGTACTTC.

This sequence joins TRBV27 and TRBJ2-2; 9 positions agree with TRBD1. The V gene's germline CDR1 is MNHEY and CDR2 SMNVEV (reference sequence). Germline trimming cut 6 bases from V and 7 bases from J; bases unmatched to any gene: 9. CDR3 length equals 15 residues. This CDR3 is CASSTGTGFGGELFF. DNA for the CDR3: TGTGCCAGCAGCACCGGGACAGGGTTCGGCGGGGAGCTGTTTTTT.

The chain combines TRBV6-6 with TRBJ1-6; D possibly corresponds to TRBD1 (5 bases). Germline V lookup: CDR1 MNHNY, CDR2 SVGAGI (reference sequence). The CDR3 is 14 residues long. Trimming pared 0 bases from V and 7 bases from J, leaving 7 bases between. CDR3 region: CASSYSPGNSPLHF. The CDR3 coding sequence is TGTGCCAGCAGTTACTCGCCAGGGAATTCACCCCTCCACTTT.

CDR3 in amino acids: CASKDTGIYEQYF. CDR3 bases: TGTGCCAGCAAGGACACAGGGATCTACGAGCAGTACTTC. This sequence joins TRBV2 and TRBJ2-7; tentative D call: TRBD1 (6 bases). Deletions cut 7 bases from V and 3 bases from J, with 13 bases between. The CDR3 is made up of 13 amino acids. Per the germline V gene, CDR1 is SNHLY and CDR2 is FYNNEI.